This T cell receptor (beta chain) was documented in a study of blood T cell repertoires in COVID-19. Study summary: The samples span acute and convalescent COVID-19 from the United States, Italy and Spain. The analysed material was cDNA or gDNA that came from T cells, B-cell-depleted T cells, or PBMCs.

Assay: immunoSEQ multiplex PCR; the TCRdb copy retains only in-frame clones and omits some. The sample shows fewer than 60,000 clones, about 83% of them seen only once. This CDR3 comprises 14 residues. The germline V gene has CDR1 SGHRS and CDR2 YFSETQ. Deletions cut 4 bases from V and 3 bases from J, with 13 bases between. The source of this sequence is a human donor in a cohort sampled during active COVID-19. The chain recombines TRBV5-1 with TRBJ1-2; tentatively, D is TRBD1 (6 bases). Sequencing input: peripheral blood. The CDR3 sequence is CASSDPGGHYGYTF. CDR3 DNA: TGCGCCAGCAGCGACCCGGGGGGCCACTATGGCTACACCTTC.